A selection of T cell receptor beta chains follows, all from one sample in a study of control samples from healthy donors and cancer patients. Produced via immunoSEQ multiplex PCR; TCRdb's table is partial and in-frame only. The data show fewer than 200,000 clones, 85% to 90% seen once. The sample consisted of blood. The receptors shown here come from a woman aged 25-40 years in good health. Both conserved end residues are part of each CDR3. The D gene is left open where the match is weak.

J	D	V	CDR3
TRBJ1-1	.	TRBV6-4	CASSVLVGTEAFF
TRBJ2-3	.	TRBV20-1	CSASRDGPTDTQYF
TRBJ2-2	.	TRBV10-2	CASSEGAKAWLGELFF
TRBJ1-1	.	TRBV6-5	CASIRGATEAFF
TRBJ2-2	TRBD2	TRBV28	CASVRLGTSTGELFF
TRBJ1-1	.	TRBV4-1	CASSQWGRTNTEAFF
TRBJ1-4	TRBD1	TRBV5-1	CASSITGGREKLFF
TRBJ1-1	TRBD1	TRBV30	CAWRITGANTEAFF
TRBJ2-3	.	TRBV6-5	CASSWASTDTQYF
TRBJ2-3	.	TRBV24-1	CATSGRNREGTDTQYF
TRBJ1-3	.	TRBV4-1	CASSQEALQVFGNTIYF
TRBJ2-5	.	TRBV15	CATSRGQETQYF
TRBJ2-3	.	TRBV6-1	CASSDRGKYTDTQYF
TRBJ2-5	TRBD2	TRBV9	CASSPSRTSKTQYF
TRBJ1-5	.	TRBV6-5	CASSPAGNQPQHF
TRBJ2-1	.	TRBV9	CASSVGAGALNEQFF
TRBJ2-5	TRBD2	TRBV19	CASRTSGTQETQYF
TRBJ1-1	.	TRBV7-6	CASSLGSVGAMYTEAFF
TRBJ1-2	.	TRBV6-1	CASSESVPPRLRTPGGYGYTF
TRBJ2-2	TRBD2	TRBV14	CASSQDLSGRALDTGELFF
TRBJ2-7	.	TRBV29-1	CSVEGTEPYEQYF
TRBJ1-2	.	TRBV19	CASSGYRTGPSGGYTF
TRBJ1-1	TRBD1	TRBV28	CASSFSGGITEAFF
TRBJ2-1	TRBD1	TRBV19	CASKENSQGGDYNEQFF
TRBJ1-5	TRBD1	TRBV4-1	CASSHTIGTGFGNQPQHF
TRBJ1-3	.	TRBV9	CASSVRSTGPSGNTIYF
TRBJ2-1	.	TRBV9	CASSVATGGGAYNEQFF
TRBJ2-5	TRBD1	TRBV5-1	CASSFTGTGRGETQYF
TRBJ2-5	TRBD2	TRBV7-9	CASSFGTSGIQETQYF
TRBJ2-1	.	TRBV2	CASIEYNEQFF
TRBJ2-1	.	TRBV7-9	CASISSGTNNEQFF
TRBJ1-6	.	TRBV9	CASSVATPRGPNSPLHF
TRBJ2-4	TRBD1	TRBV11-1	CASSSALGTENIQYF
TRBJ2-7	TRBD1	TRBV3-1/TRBV3-2	CASSTGAPYEQYF
TRBJ1-3	TRBD1	TRBV19	CAGRDRGIVNTIYF
TRBJ2-1	.	TRBV27	CASRETVNEQFF
TRBJ2-3	.	TRBV18	CASSRSRSPDTQYF
TRBJ2-3	.	TRBV10-3	CAIGNGQSTDTQYF
TRBJ1-5	TRBD1	TRBV30	CAWGTGFTGQPQHF
TRBJ2-5	.	TRBV20-1	CSASGGQETQYF
TRBJ1-2	.	TRBV29-1	CSVHRVSERAYGYTF
TRBJ1-4	.	TRBV6-6	CASSYSKGGSIEKLFF
TRBJ2-1	.	TRBV24-1	CATSVADNEQFF